This TCR beta chain was identified in a study of blood T cell repertoires in COVID-19. Study context: Samples of COVID-19 (acute and convalescent) were obtained from the United States, Italy and Spain. PBMCs, B-cell-depleted T cells, or T cells were the source of the cDNA or gDNA that made up the material.

The length of the CDR3 is 15 residues. Germline CDR1 is SGHDT and CDR2 is YYEEEE. J gave up 5 bases and V 4 bases, and 10 bases lay outside the gene matches. As processed by the authors: Amplification from reference gene primers served as the basis for estimated nucleated cell counts. Clones were sequenced by immunoSEQ multiplex PCR, and TCRdb holds only the in-frame ones, with some missing. The V and J calls and the clone size are those of that table, but D and trimming were determined from the DNA. The top ten clones hold around 8% of a sample with more than 110,000 clones, roughly 80% of them seen once. This clone was found a few times.

The sequencing sample was made of peripheral blood. The clonotype was recovered from a human donor in a cohort sampled during active COVID-19. The chain links TRBV5-6 to TRBJ1-2, with 8 bases fitting TRBD1. CDR3 sequence reads: CASSATGVVRYGYTF. Written as DNA, the CDR3 is TGTGCCAGCAGCGCGACAGGGGTTGTTAGGTATGGCTACACCTTC.